Listed here are 15 T cell receptor beta chains from one sample, sequenced in a study of response to subunit inactivated influenza vaccine. Each CDR3 protein gets one entry after TCRdb re-called the RT-PCR reads with MiXCR. The profile shows hundreds of thousands of distinct CDR3 sequences, around 13% of them singletons. The starting material was PBMCs from blood, obtained 14 days before vaccination. These receptors originate from a man aged 45-65 years who received an inactivated influenza vaccine.

The chain recombines TRBV24-1 with TRBJ2-1, with 13 bases that match TRBD2. CDR1 is KGHDR and CDR2 is SFDVKD in the germline V gene. V was pared by 4 bases and J by 0 bases, with 5 bases of the junction left unmatched. The CDR3 runs to 18 residues. CDR3 in DNA: TGTGCCACCAGTGACCCTGGGACTAGCGGGACCTCCTACAATGAGCAGTTCTTC. This codes for CATSDPGTSGTSYNEQFF.

The rearrangement uses TRBV20-1 and TRBJ2-1; D perhaps matches TRBD2 (6 bases). The CDR3 consists of 16 residues. From germline, CDR1 is DFQATT and CDR2 SNEGSKA (reference sequence). Trimming cost V 2 bases and J 2 bases, with 16 bases left between them. For the CDR3, the DNA is TGCAGTGCTAGAAGTTACGGGAGCCTTACCTACAATGAGCAGTTCTTC. Residues: CSARSYGSLTYNEQFF.

Only a few counts were recorded for this clonotype. The rearrangement links TRBV6-6 to TRBJ2-1, with 8 bases identical to TRBD1. This CDR3 comprises 13 residues. Germline CDR1 and CDR2: MNHNY and SVGAGI (reference sequence). The V segment lost 4 bases and the J segment 8 bases; nucleotides outside the gene matches: 4. CDR3 nucleotides: TGTGCCAGCAGTTCCGGACAGGGCCATGAGCAGTTCTTC. It encodes CASSSGQGHEQFF.

V gene TRBV7-8 combines with J gene TRBJ2-2; possible D gene TRBD2, 7 bases. V was cut by 5 bases and J by 6 bases, with 19 bases left in between. Germline V gene data show CDR1 as SGHVS and CDR2 as FQNEAQ. The CDR3 is 16 amino acids. The CDR3 here is CASSPQGGGAAGELFF. DNA for the CDR3: TGTGCCAGCAGCCCCCAAGGTGGGGGGGCCGCCGGGGAGCTGTTTTTT.

The rearrangement links TRBV12-3 or TRBV12-4 to TRBJ1-4; D is perhaps TRBD1 (6 bases). V gave up 3 bases and J gave up 7 bases, with 12 bases separating them. The CDR3 sequence is 14 residues long. CDR3 in amino acids: CASSFRQGREKLFF. In DNA, the CDR3 is TGTGCCAGCAGTTTTCGGCAGGGGCGTGAAAAACTGTTTTTT.

This clonotype appeared a few times. The chain uses TRBV20-1 and TRBJ2-3; D is uncertain. V was pared by 6 bases and J by 1 base, with 20 bases between. From germline, CDR1 is DFQATT and CDR2 SNEGSKA (reference sequence). This CDR3 is 16 amino acids long. The CDR3 nucleotides read TGCAGTGCACCATTAAACCCGCTTCGGGGCACAGATACGCAGTATTTT. Protein: CSAPLNPLRGTDTQYF.

This clonotype was counted a few times. The chain employs TRBV12-3 or TRBV12-4 and TRBJ1-1; unclear D gene. V was shortened by 6 bases and J by 4 bases, with 6 bases between the two germline ends. The CDR3 covers 11 residues. CDR3 region: CASRRATEAFF. The CDR3 DNA is TGTGCCAGCAGGCGGGCCACTGAAGCTTTCTTT.

This clonotype was recorded a few times. The chain uses TRBV7-9 and TRBJ1-1; perhaps TRBD1 as D (5 bases). This CDR3 has 13 residues. In germline, CDR1 is SEHNR, CDR2 FQNEAQ (reference sequence). V was pared by 5 bases and J by 4 bases, with 11 bases between. This CDR3 is CASSQGITTEAFF. Here the CDR3 DNA reads TGTGCCAGCAGCCAGGGAATCACCACTGAAGCTTTCTTT.

The sample holds a few counts of this clonotype. The rearrangement links TRBV11-2 to TRBJ2-4; 12 nucleotides line up with TRBD2. The CDR3 sequence is 20 residues long. CDR1 is SGHAT and CDR2 is FQNNGV in the germline V gene. The trim removed 4 bases at V and 0 bases at J, leaving 13 bases unmatched. In nucleotides, the CDR3 is TGTGCCAGCAGCTCCACCCGTCTAGCGGGGGGGAGGGTAGCCAAAAACATTCAGTACTTC. Its translation is CASSSTRLAGGRVAKNIQYF.

Turning to this clonotype: Being one base from a much bigger clone, this may be a read error. The chain links TRBV4-1 to TRBJ1-5; D is possibly TRBD1 (5 bases). This CDR3 is built from 13 residues. The V gene lost 1 base and the J gene lost 6 bases, with 7 bases spanning the gap. In germline, CDR1 is MGHRA, CDR2 YSYEKL. The CDR3 loop is CASSQGDGQPQHF. The DNA of the CDR3 is TGCGCCAGCAGCCAAGGGGACGGTCAGCCCCAGCATTTT.

This clonotype has just a few counts. The J gene is TRBJ2-5, the V gene TRBV6-2 or TRBV6-3; 10 bases match TRBD2. The CDR3 loop spans 16 amino acids. V lost 2 bases, J lost 6 bases, and 9 bases stayed unmatched. Germline V gives CDR1 MNHEY, CDR2 SVGEGT. CDR3: CASSYGASGSLQTQYF. The CDR3 bases are TGTGCCAGCAGTTACGGGGCTAGCGGGAGCTTGCAGACCCAGTACTTC.

J is TRBJ2-1 and V is TRBV9, with 8 bases lining up with TRBD2. Trimming at V came to 9 bases and at J to 7 bases, leaving 12 bases not matched to a gene. Germline lookup yields CDR1 SGDLS and CDR2 YYNGEE. This CDR3 comprises 14 residues. The CDR3: CATSREGQVNEQFF. In DNA, the CDR3 is TGTGCCACCTCCCGGGAGGGCCAAGTTAATGAGCAGTTCTTC.

This clonotype was seen a few times. The rearrangement uses TRBV4-2 and TRBJ2-4, with D uncertain. The ends were cut back, 1 base at V and 0 bases at J, with 10 bases in the middle. Germline V gives CDR1 LGHNA, CDR2 YNFKEQ. The CDR3 spans 16 residues. This CDR3 reads CASSQGPDGAKNIQYF. As DNA, the CDR3 is TGTGCCAGCAGCCAAGGGCCTGACGGAGCCAAAAACATTCAGTACTTC.

This chain joins TRBV29-1 and TRBJ2-5; 7 nucleotides align to TRBD1. The CDR3 sequence is 13 residues long. Per the germline V gene, CDR1 is SQVTM and CDR2 is ANQGSEA. Trimming cost V 6 bases and J 3 bases; bases outside gene matches: 7. CDR3 amino acids: CSVNRGIEETQYF. The DNA for the CDR3 is TGCAGCGTGAACAGGGGAATCGAAGAGACCCAGTACTTC.

This clonotype was observed a few times. The chain carries TRBV19 and TRBJ1-4; TRBD1 is a possible D gene (5 bases). Germline CDR1 and CDR2: LNHDA and SQIVND (reference sequence). This CDR3 is 15 amino acids long. The V and J ends lost 3 bases and 7 bases respectively, with 15 bases between them. The CDR3 reads CASSISTGGPEKLFF. In DNA form, the CDR3 reads TGTGCCAGTAGTATTTCAACAGGAGGGCCTGAAAAACTGTTTTTT.